Each of the 7 T cell receptor beta chains below was sequenced from the same sample in a study of blood T cell repertoires in COVID-19. The table came from immunoSEQ multiplex PCR; TCRdb's copy has only in-frame clones and leaves some out. The sample shows roughly 200,000 clones, roughly 85% of them seen only once. The sequencing input was PBMCs or T cells enriched from blood (not recorded which). The receptor set was obtained from a woman aged 40-49 years with acute COVID-19.

The sample holds one count of this clone. The genes are TRBV27 and TRBJ2-7; 10 nucleotides line up with TRBD2. There are 14 residues in the CDR3. Per the germline V gene, CDR1 is MNHEY and CDR2 is SMNVEV (reference sequence). The ends lost 6 bases at V and 6 bases at J; junction bases unmatched: 8. The CDR3 protein is CASSLAGEESEQYF. DNA for the CDR3: TGTGCCAGCAGCCTAGCGGGAGAGGAGAGCGAGCAGTACTTC.

This clone showed up just a few times. J is TRBJ1-6 and V is TRBV6-2 or TRBV6-3, with 8 nucleotides matching TRBD1. Trimming at V came to 1 base and at J to 8 bases, leaving 4 bases not matched to a gene. Germline CDR1 and CDR2: MNHEY and SVGEGT. The CDR3 has 15 residues. The CDR3 nucleotides read TGTGCCAGCAGTTACTGGGGGACAGGAGATTCACCCCTCCACTTT. Its translation is CASSYWGTGDSPLHF.

This clone was detected only once. The V and J genes are TRBV24-1 and TRBJ2-2; 9 bases agree with TRBD2. CDR1 KGHDR and CDR2 SFDVKD come from the germline V gene. V lost 4 bases, J lost 4 bases, and 6 bases stayed unmatched. CDR3 length: 16 residues. CDR3 protein: CATSETGTSFTGELFF. The DNA of the CDR3 is TGTGCCACCAGTGAGACCGGGACTAGCTTCACCGGGGAGCTGTTTTTT.

This clone was seen a few times. This specimen includes other DNA sequences encoding the same CDR3. This chain joins TRBV18 and TRBJ1-5; no firm D call. The CDR3 runs to 15 residues. Trimming pared 3 bases from V and 1 base from J, leaving 10 bases between. From germline, CDR1 is KGHSH and CDR2 LQKENI. CDR3: CASSPLAGSNQPQHF. Written as DNA, the CDR3 is TGTGCCAGCTCACCCCTGGCAGGAAGCAATCAGCCCCAGCATTTT.

This clone occurred once. This sequence joins TRBV5-6 and TRBJ2-1; the match to TRBD2 covers 11 bases. Germline assignment: CDR1 SGHDT and CDR2 YYEEEE. Trimming cost V 4 bases and J 7 bases; bases outside gene matches: 10. This CDR3 contains 16 residues. This chain's CDR3 is CASSQGLAVLMNEQFF. CDR3 nucleotide sequence: TGTGCCAGCAGCCAGGGACTAGCGGTCCTTATGAATGAGCAGTTCTTC.

This clone appeared a single time. The V and J genes are TRBV7-9 and TRBJ2-7, with 11 nucleotides matching TRBD2. The CDR3 covers 17 residues. The V gene's germline CDR1 is SEHNR and CDR2 FQNEAQ (reference sequence). The J segment lost 0 bases and the V segment lost 6 bases, leaving 10 bases of the junction unmatched. This CDR3 is CASSHGLAGLRSYEQYF. The CDR3 DNA is TGTGCCAGCAGTCACGGACTAGCGGGCCTACGCTCCTACGAGCAGTACTTC.

The chain carries TRBV13 and TRBJ1-3, with 7 bases that match TRBD1. Trimming cost V 5 bases and J 1 base; bases outside gene matches: 17. The length of the CDR3 is 19 residues. The V gene's germline CDR1 is PRHDT and CDR2 FYEKMQ (reference sequence). CDR3 coding DNA: TGTGCCAGCAGCCCGCTACCTTCTTACAGGGGAACATCTGGAAACACCATATATTTT. This sequence encodes CASSPLPSYRGTSGNTIYF.